These T cell receptor beta chains were read from a single sample in a study of chemoradiotherapy in HPV16-positive cancers. Some clones are missing from TCRdb's copy, which holds only in-frame ones; the method was immunoSEQ multiplex PCR. The sample includes roughly 16,000 clones, 85% to 95% of them seen just once. The sample was blood, taken from a patient who underwent chemoradiotherapy. The source is a human donor with HPV-associated anogenital cancer. The CDR3 runs from the conserved cysteine through the conserved F or W. The D gene is left open where the match is weak. Clone size, where shown, is once, few, many, or a class for clones that have expanded.

TRBJ2-1 . TRBV12-5 TRBD2 CASGLSRLAGNEQFF TGTGCTAGTGGTTTGAGCCGACTAGCGGGGAATGAGCAGTTCTTC
TRBJ1-1 . TRBV28 . CASSLSRGMNTEAFF TGTGCCAGCAGTTTATCGAGGGGGATGAACACTGAAGCTTTCTTT
TRBJ1-2 . TRBV2 . CASSVAQTATDGYTF TGTGCCAGCAGTGTAGCTCAGACAGCAACTGACGGCTACACCTTC
TRBJ1-2 . TRBV2 . CASSEAGAGSGYGYTF TGTGCCAGCAGTGAAGCTGGGGCAGGGTCCGGCTATGGCTACACCTTC
TRBJ2-1 . TRBV5-1 TRBD2 CASTSGGRHEQFF TGCGCCAGTACTAGCGGGGGGAGGCATGAGCAGTTCTTC
TRBJ1-1 . TRBV9 . CASSGGGHGDTEAFF TGTGCCAGCAGCGGGGGGGGGCACGGTGACACTGAAGCTTTCTTT
TRBJ1-5 . TRBV19 . CASSPPNQPQHF TGTGCCAGTAGTCCCCCCAATCAGCCCCAGCATTTT
TRBJ2-3 few TRBV29-1 . CSVEVGQGDTQYF TGCAGCGTTGAGGTCGGGCAAGGAGATACGCAGTATTTT
TRBJ2-2 . TRBV27 TRBD2 CASSSPVLAGDRTGELFF TGTGCCAGCAGTTCTCCTGTGCTAGCGGGGGATAGAACCGGGGAGCTGTTTTTT
TRBJ2-4 . TRBV4-1 TRBD2 CASSQGLAGGDIQYF TGCGCCAGCAGCCAGGGACTAGCGGGGGGGGACATTCAGTACTTC
TRBJ1-4 . TRBV2 TRBD1 CASSYRQGGNEKLFF TGTGCCAGCAGTTACCGACAGGGTGGTAATGAAAAACTGTTTTTT
TRBJ1-1 . TRBV5-1 . CASSLKLPGREAFF TGCGCCAGCAGCTTGAAGCTTCCGGGAAGAGAAGCTTTCTTT
TRBJ2-3 . TRBV5-1 . CASSLAGAQDTQYF TGCGCCAGCAGCTTGGCGGGGGCCCAGGATACGCAGTATTTT
TRBJ2-7 . TRBV6-6 . CASSFLNPDEQYF TGTGCCAGCAGTTTCCTCAATCCGGACGAGCAGTACTTC
TRBJ1-1 . TRBV5-1 . CASSTAAGTEAFF TGCGCCAGCAGCACCGCCGCGGGGACTGAAGCTTTCTTT
TRBJ1-6 . TRBV4-1 TRBD1 CASSQDSPGGFSPLHF TGCGCCAGCAGCCAAGATAGCCCAGGGGGCTTTTCACCCCTCCACTTT
TRBJ1-6 once TRBV27 . CASSFNSYNSPLHF TGTGCCAGCAGTTTTAACTCCTATAATTCACCCCTCCACTTT
TRBJ2-7 . TRBV6-6 TRBD1 CASSSLQGTFYEQYF TGTGCCAGCAGTTCTCTACAGGGGACCTTCTACGAGCAGTACTTC
TRBJ1-2 . TRBV5-1 TRBD1 CASSLEKWTGGYINYGYTF TGCGCCAGCAGCTTGGAGAAATGGACAGGGGGCTATATCAACTATGGCTACACCTTC
TRBJ2-7 . TRBV5-1 . CASKVGGPYEQYF TGCGCCAGCAAGGTCGGGGGACCCTACGAGCAGTACTTC
TRBJ1-2 . TRBV10-3 . CAISDPKGTDYTF TGTGCCATCAGTGACCCCAAAGGGACGGACTACACCTTC
TRBJ2-3 . TRBV9 . CASSEGVGGIDTQYF TGTGCCAGCAGCGAGGGGGTAGGGGGAATAGATACGCAGTATTTT
TRBJ1-2 . TRBV6-4 . CASPWGDSRYGYTF TGTGCCAGCCCCTGGGGAGACAGCCGCTATGGCTACACCTTC